Each of the 25 T cell receptor beta chains below was sequenced from the same sample in a study of regulatory T cells in long-lasting Graves disease. Time point indicated: newly diagnosed GD, antithyroid drugs for less than 3 months. PBMC-derived RNA was used for the TCR library. Construction of TCR beta libraries relied on iRepertoire HTBI primers and on Arm-PCR targeting CDR3 regions. TCRdb re-derived calls from the multiplex PCR reads in MiXCR, one entry per CDR3 protein. The sample yields 400,000 to 500,000 distinct CDR3 sequences, about 15% seen once. A further study also used this sample, focusing on T cells in Graves' hyperthyroidism and ophthalmopathy.

The material sequenced was peripheral blood mononuclear cells (PBMCs), taken at new diagnosis, from a patient treated with antithyroid drugs. The receptors here all came from a woman aged 25 to 45 with Graves disease.

This clonotype was found many times. The chain recombines TRBV6-1 with TRBJ2-1; a weak D match, TRBD2 (6 bases). CDR3 length: 12 amino acids. The germline V gene has CDR1 MNHNS and CDR2 SASEGT. Trimming cost V 7 bases and J 6 bases, with 10 bases left between them. The CDR3 bases are TGTGCCAGCAAACTAGCTCGCAATGAGCAGTTCTTC. Translating gives CASKLARNEQFF.

The V gene is TRBV19, the J gene TRBJ1-1; D is unclear. Germline V gene sequence: CDR1 LNHDA, CDR2 SQIVND (reference sequence). This CDR3 contains 11 residues. V lost 4 bases and J 11 bases, leaving 11 bases between the germline ends. CDR3 DNA: TGTGCCAGTAGTACTAGCTTGACGGCTTTCTTT. Translation gives CASSTSLTAFF.

Ten or more counts support this clonotype. The chain uses TRBV7-2 and TRBJ2-1; TRBD2 agrees at 9 bases. With V trimmed by 0 bases and J by 4 bases, 4 bases remained unmatched. The CDR3 runs to 16 residues. Germline CDR1 is SGHTA and CDR2 is FQGNSA. The CDR3 here is CASSLATAGGYNEQFF. The CDR3 DNA follows: TGTGCCAGCAGCTTAGCGACGGCGGGAGGGTACAATGAGCAGTTCTTC.

This clonotype was counted ten times or more. The chain combines TRBV3-1 with TRBJ1-2; no clear D. Germline CDR1 is LGHDT and CDR2 is YNNKEL (reference sequence). Trimming removed 8 bases from V and 5 bases from J, with 9 bases in between. CDR3 length: 11 amino acids. The CDR3 bases are TGTGCCAGCCGCTCGGGGTATGGCTACACCTTC. Translated, it gives CASRSGYGYTF.

The table lists this clonotype with many counts. The gene calls are TRBV20-1 and TRBJ1-2; 9 positions agree with TRBD1. CDR1 and CDR2 (germline): DFQATT, SNEGSKA (reference sequence). The CDR3 spans 13 residues. Trimming at V came to 4 bases and at J to 7 bases, leaving 7 bases not matched to a gene. CDR3 region: CSATRTGAGGYTF. The CDR3 bases are TGCAGTGCTACACGGACAGGGGCGGGTGGCTACACCTTC.

This clonotype was seen repeatedly, ten times or more. The rearrangement links TRBV6-2 or TRBV6-3 to TRBJ2-3; possibly TRBD1 for D (5 bases). V was clipped by 6 bases and J by 3 bases, with 19 bases between them. The CDR3 totals 16 residues. Germline values: CDR1 MNHEY, CDR2 SVGEGT. The CDR3 region is CASRGLRGLRTDTQYF. For the CDR3, the DNA is TGTGCCAGCAGGGGTTTAAGGGGATTGAGGACAGATACGCAGTATTTT.

Only a few counts were recorded for this clonotype. V and J are TRBV20-1 and TRBJ2-7; unclear D gene. Looked up from germline, CDR1 is DFQATT and CDR2 is SNEGSKA (reference sequence). The V end was cut by 2 bases, the J end by 1 base, with 12 bases between. The CDR3 totals 14 residues. CDR3 region: CSARSSGLSYEQYF. The CDR3 region has the DNA TGCAGTGCTAGATCGTCTGGGCTGTCCTACGAGCAGTACTTC.

This clonotype appeared a few times. V gene TRBV20-1 combines with J gene TRBJ1-5; TRBD1 might be the D (6 bases). The V gene lost 3 bases and the J gene lost 5 bases, with 20 bases spanning the gap. Germline lookup yields CDR1 DFQATT and CDR2 SNEGSKA (reference sequence). The CDR3 contains 16 residues. The CDR3 protein is CSASNHWTAGDQPQHF. CDR3 nucleotides: TGCAGTGCTAGCAACCACTGGACAGCCGGCGATCAGCCCCAGCATTTT.

V usage is TRBV19 and J usage is TRBJ1-5, with D hard to call. Looked up from germline, CDR1 is LNHDA and CDR2 is SQIVND (reference sequence). This CDR3 is built from 14 residues. Trimming shortened V by 4 bases and J by 6 bases, and 13 bases separated the two germline ends. This chain's CDR3 is CASSKTRIVQPQHF. Here the CDR3 DNA reads TGTGCCAGTAGTAAAACCCGAATAGTTCAGCCCCAGCATTTT.

This clonotype was seen many times. The chain employs TRBV29-1 and TRBJ2-1, with 11 bases that match TRBD2. Germline values: CDR1 SQVTM, CDR2 ANQGSEA. Trimming cost V 3 bases and J 0 bases; bases outside gene matches: 13. CDR3 size: 19 residues. CDR3 sequence (DNA): TGCAGCGTTGAGGACCCTTTAGCGGGAGGGGAGAGCTCCTACAATGAGCAGTTCTTC. Protein product: CSVEDPLAGGESSYNEQFF.

The chain joins TRBV28 to TRBJ2-5; D is perhaps TRBD1 (5 bases). The length of the CDR3 is 14 residues. Germline assignment: CDR1 MDHEN and CDR2 SYDVKM. V lost 3 bases and J 4 bases, leaving 12 bases between the germline ends. The CDR3 region has the DNA TGTGCCAGCAGTTTGAAGGGGATGGTAGAGACCCAGTACTTC. It specifies CASSLKGMVETQYF.

This clonotype was counted at least ten times. The chain is built from TRBV28 and TRBJ1-2, with 7 bases identical to TRBD1. Germline trimming cut 6 bases from V and 4 bases from J; bases unmatched to any gene: 14. CDR3 length: 16 residues. Germline V gene sequence: CDR1 MDHEN, CDR2 SYDVKM. CDR3 nucleotides: TGTGCCAGCAGCCCTAGACAGGGTTGGGGCCTCTATGGCTACACCTTC. Protein sequence: CASSPRQGWGLYGYTF.

Ten or more counts support this clonotype. The V and J genes are TRBV25-1 and TRBJ1-1; no clear D gene. The length of the CDR3 is 13 residues. The germline V gene encodes CDR1 MGHDK and CDR2 SYGVNS. With 6 bases removed from V and 0 bases from J, the gap between germline ends came to 8 bases. DNA for the CDR3: TGTGCCAGCAGGACGGAGCTGAACACTGAAGCTTTCTTT. Its protein product is CASRTELNTEAFF.

This clonotype was recorded many times. This sequence joins TRBV6-5 and TRBJ2-5; perhaps TRBD1 as D (6 bases). The CDR3 covers 16 residues. V was trimmed by 0 bases and J by 1 base, leaving 12 bases between them. Germline loops: CDR1 MNHEY, CDR2 SVGAGI. CDR3 sequence reads: CASSYSTGKRQETQYF. The DNA for the CDR3 is TGTGCCAGCAGTTACTCTACAGGGAAACGCCAAGAGACCCAGTACTTC.

Concerning this clonotype: The germline gene is not matched at one end of the junction; a read error may be the cause. This chain joins TRBV7-8 and TRBJ2-7, with 12 bases that match TRBD2. The CDR3 runs to 15 residues. The germline gives CDR1 SGHVS, CDR2 FQNEAQ. The DNA for the CDR3 is TGTGCCAGCAAAGCGCGGACTAGCGGGGCAGACGAGCAATACTTC. Its protein is CASKARTSGADEQYF.

The gene calls are TRBV20-1 and TRBJ2-1, with a possible D match to TRBD2 (5 bases). Trimming stripped 1 base from V and 9 bases from J, with 16 bases between. Germline CDR1 and CDR2: DFQATT and SNEGSKA (reference sequence). The CDR3 contains 14 residues. CDR3 bases: TGCAGTGCTAGAGTGGTGGGAGCTCGGACTGAGCAGTTCTTC. Translated, it gives CSARVVGARTEQFF.

This clonotype has ten or more counts. This sequence joins TRBV3-1 and TRBJ1-1; D is ambiguous. V was cut by 4 bases and J by 3 bases, with 3 bases left in between. The germline V gene encodes CDR1 LGHDT and CDR2 YNNKEL (reference sequence). CDR3 size: 11 residues. The CDR3 here is CASSLHTEAFF. The CDR3 DNA sequence: TGTGCCAGCAGCCTTCACACTGAAGCTTTCTTT.

This clonotype has a count of ten or more. The chain joins TRBV7-2 to TRBJ2-7; D tentatively reads TRBD1 or TRBD2 (5 bases each). The CDR3 covers 11 residues. Trimming left V 1 base short and J 12 bases short, with 10 bases between. In germline, CDR1 is SGHTA, CDR2 FQGNSA. The CDR3 region has the DNA TGTGCCAGCAGCTTAGATGGGGCGGGGTACTTC. This gives the protein CASSLDGAGYF. Full variable domain (missing parts from reference TRBV7-2 and TRBJ2-7): GAGVSQSPSNKVTEKGKDVELRCDPISGHTALYWYRQSLGQGLEFLIYFQGNSAPDKSGLPSDRFSAERTGGSVSTLTIQRTQQEDSAVYLCASSLDGAGYFGPGTRLTVT.

The V and J genes are TRBV10-3 and TRBJ2-7, with 7 nucleotides matching TRBD1. This CDR3 is 15 amino acids long. Germline V gives CDR1 ENHRY, CDR2 SYGVKD. The V and J ends lost 2 bases and 2 bases, in that order; junction bases with no gene match: 6. For the CDR3, the DNA is TGTGCCATCAGTGAGACGGGACAGCCAGCCTACGAGCAGTACTTC. Amino acid sequence: CAISETGQPAYEQYF.

The sample holds many counts of this clonotype. The chain is built from TRBV20-1 and TRBJ2-7, with D tentatively TRBD2 (5 bases). The germline CDR1 and CDR2 sequences are DFQATT and SNEGSKA (reference sequence). Trimming left V 6 bases short and J 6 bases short, with 9 bases between. This CDR3 region has 10 residues. The CDR3 DNA is TGCAGTGCAGACGGGATCGAGCAGTACTTC. Encoded protein: CSADGIEQYF.

In this sample, this clonotype turned up a few times. The chain has TRBV20-1 and TRBJ2-3; D perhaps matches TRBD2 (6 bases). Trimming shortened V by 5 bases and J by 0 bases, and 15 bases separated the two germline ends. CDR1 DFQATT and CDR2 SNEGSKA come from the germline V gene (reference sequence). This CDR3 is 15 amino acids long. The CDR3 region is CSASPGRGSTDTQYF. CDR3 bases: TGCAGTGCTTCCCCAGGGCGGGGCAGCACAGATACGCAGTATTTT.

This clonotype was counted at least ten times. This chain joins TRBV5-1 and TRBJ2-7, with D perhaps matching TRBD1 or TRBD2 (6 bases each). Germline V gene lookup returns CDR1 SGHRS and CDR2 YFSETQ. The germline V and J ends were trimmed by 3 bases and 6 bases, with 19 bases remaining between them. There are 15 residues in the CDR3. Here the CDR3 DNA reads TGCGCCAGCAGCTGGGGCAGGGGAGGTCGGTTCGAGCAGTACTTC. Residues: CASSWGRGGRFEQYF.

The table lists this clonotype with a few counts. The rearrangement joins TRBV28 to TRBJ2-7; D is possibly TRBD2 (6 bases). CDR1 is MDHEN and CDR2 is SYDVKM in the germline V gene. The V end was cut by 5 bases, the J end by 6 bases, with 17 bases between. The CDR3 runs to 14 residues. The CDR3 DNA reads as TGTGCCAGCAGTACGGGGGACGTCAGCTGCGAGCAGTACTTC. Translating gives CASSTGDVSCEQYF.

The chain carries TRBV30 and TRBJ1-2; the match to TRBD1 covers 9 bases. Germline V gene data show CDR1 as GTSNPN and CDR2 as SVGIG (reference sequence). V lost 5 bases, J lost 4 bases, and 8 bases stayed unmatched. The CDR3 is 14 residues long. As DNA, the CDR3 is TGTGCCTGGGCCAGACAGGGGGGCTCCTATGGCTACACCTTC. It specifies CAWARQGGSYGYTF.

This clonotype was seen at least ten times. V usage is TRBV9 and J usage is TRBJ2-1; 9 positions match TRBD2. This CDR3 has 15 amino acids. Trimming cost V 0 bases and J 7 bases; bases outside gene matches: 5. The germline gives CDR1 SGDLS, CDR2 YYNGEE. The CDR3 protein is CASSVGLADLNEQFF. In DNA, the CDR3 is TGTGCCAGCAGCGTAGGACTAGCGGACCTAAATGAGCAGTTCTTC.